This record concerns one T cell receptor beta chain sequence. Its antigen is still unknown. Trimming stripped 6 bases from V and 5 bases from J, with 10 bases between. This CDR3 spans 12 amino acids. Germline-derived CDR1 and CDR2 are LNHDA and SQIVND (reference sequence). This record belongs to a study of OX40 agonist ivuxolimab in advanced cancers. Study details: People who had prior anti-PD-1, anti-PD-L1 or anti-CTLA-4 therapy could take part, and about 40% had some.

Study-wide results and limits: Researchers did not establish what antigens the expanded peripheral T cells target.

Only in-frame clones appear in the TCRdb table, and some are missing; sequencing was by immunoSEQ multiplex PCR. Of 25,000 to 35,000 clones in the sample, around four fifths were seen once. The receptor was isolated from an adult with an advanced solid tumor such as melanoma, head and neck, liver or kidney cancer. Sequencing was performed on CD4+ or CD8+ T cells sorted from blood, taken in a trial of the OX40 agonist ivuxolimab. J is TRBJ1-2 and V is TRBV19; weak D call: TRBD1 (6 bases). CDR3 bases: TGTGCCAGTAGCCTTGGACAGTATGGCTACACCTTC. This gives the protein CASSLGQYGYTF.